This entry lists 2 T cell receptor beta chains sequenced from one sample in a study of control samples from healthy donors and cancer patients. The protocol was immunoSEQ multiplex PCR, while the TCRdb copy is restricted to in-frame clones and leaves out a portion. Found here are approximately 140,000 clones, around nine tenths of them singletons; the top ten hold 11%. Sequenced: blood. These receptors all stem from a man aged 30 to 45 in good health.

This sequence joins TRBV3-1 (or the pseudogene TRBV3-2) and TRBJ2-5; D is uncertain. CDR3 length: 15 residues. Germline loops: CDR1 LGHDT, CDR2 YNNKEL (reference sequence). Trimming stripped 3 bases from V and 5 bases from J, with 16 bases between. CDR3 sequence: CASSHLRRAKETQYF. CDR3 nucleotide sequence: TGTGCCAGCAGCCACCTTCGACGGGCCAAGGAGACCCAGTACTTC.

This rearrangement joins TRBV7-2 to TRBJ2-1, with 13 positions matching TRBD2. CDR1 is SGHTA and CDR2 is FQGNSA in the germline V gene. After removal of 5 bases from V and 7 bases from J, the junction contained 5 bases not matched to a gene. The CDR3 covers 15 residues. CDR3 coding DNA: TGTGCCAGCAGCGTACTAGCGGGAGGGGCGAATGAGCAGTTCTTC. Protein product: CASSVLAGGANEQFF.